This TCR beta chain was identified in a study of CD8 T cells in ankylosing spondylitis. The CDR3 runs to 13 residues. Germline assignment: CDR1 SGHAT and CDR2 FQNNGV. Deletions cut 0 bases from V and 7 bases from J, with 7 bases between. Broader study findings: Relatively rare in peripheral blood, disease-linked clones were also CD8+. In ankylosing spondylitis blood, a motif of roughly eight highly homologous TCR beta variants appeared characteristic.

In making TCR beta libraries, quantitative 5'-RACE with molecular barcodes was used. TCRdb re-called the 5' RACE reads with MiXCR, one entry per CDR3 protein. The repertoire has 100,000 or so distinct CDR3 sequences, roughly 8.8% of them found once; the top ten carry approximately 30%. Only a few counts were recorded for this clonotype. Its antigen is unknown. Specimen: blood, either unsorted or a sorted T cell fraction (not recorded which). This sequence originates from a male donor with ankylosing spondylitis. V gene TRBV11-2 combines with J gene TRBJ2-1; the D is unclear. The CDR3 DNA follows: TGTGCCAGCAGCTTAGATTTAGAAAATGAGCAGTTCTTC. Translating gives CASSLDLENEQFF.